This T cell receptor beta chain was recovered during a study of blood T cell repertoires in COVID-19. The protocol was immunoSEQ multiplex PCR, while the TCRdb copy is restricted to in-frame clones and leaves out a portion. The top ten hold approximately 19% of the sample, which has around 23,000 clones, 75% to 90% seen once. Trimming pared 6 bases from V and 1 base from J, leaving 12 bases between. Germline assignment: CDR1 MNHEY and CDR2 SVGAGI. This CDR3 spans 14 amino acids. This chain uses TRBV6-5 with TRBJ1-1; maybe TRBD1 (6 bases). The sequenced sample consisted of peripheral blood. The sequence was obtained from a human donor in a cohort sampled during active COVID-19. This CDR3 is CASSRDMTNTEAFF. The CDR3 nucleotides read TGTGCCAGCAGCCGGGACATGACGAACACTGAAGCTTTCTTT.